This TCR beta chain was recorded in a study of CD4+ T cells in melanoma. Study-level points and caveats: Reportedly, melanoma neoantigen-specific CD4+ T cells showed varied differentiation states. A reported correlation linked neoantigen-specific CD4+ T cells to CD8+, macrophage and B cell function.

This CDR3 has 13 residues. V shed 1 base and J shed 5 bases, with 7 bases lying between them. Germline V CDR1 and CDR2: SGHAT, FQNNGV. This clone has more than one count but fewer than ten. As yet, its antigen is unknown. Produced via immunoSEQ multiplex PCR; TCRdb's table is partial and in-frame only. The profile shows 20,000 to 25,000 clones, around four fifths of them singletons. This TCR was recovered from a human donor with melanoma. The chain carries TRBV11-2 and TRBJ2-3, with D possibly matching TRBD1 (6 bases). CDR3 coding DNA: TGTGCCAGCAGCTTAGTCAGGGGAGATACGCAGTATTTT. This encodes CASSLVRGDTQYF.